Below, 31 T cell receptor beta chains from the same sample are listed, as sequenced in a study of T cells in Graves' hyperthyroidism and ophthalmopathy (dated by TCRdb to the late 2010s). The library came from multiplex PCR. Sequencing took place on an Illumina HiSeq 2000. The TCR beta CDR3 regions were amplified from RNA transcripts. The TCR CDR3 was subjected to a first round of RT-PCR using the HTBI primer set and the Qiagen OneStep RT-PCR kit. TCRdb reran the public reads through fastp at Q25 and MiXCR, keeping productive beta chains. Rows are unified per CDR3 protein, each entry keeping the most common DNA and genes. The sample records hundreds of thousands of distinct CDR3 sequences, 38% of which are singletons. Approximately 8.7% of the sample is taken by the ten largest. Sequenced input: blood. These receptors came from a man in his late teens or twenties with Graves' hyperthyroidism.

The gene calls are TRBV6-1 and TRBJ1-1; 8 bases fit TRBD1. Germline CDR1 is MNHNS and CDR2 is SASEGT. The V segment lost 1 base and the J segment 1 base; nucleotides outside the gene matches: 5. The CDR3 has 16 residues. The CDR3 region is CASSEGTGGWNTEAFF. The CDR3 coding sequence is TGTGCCAGCAGTGAAGGAACAGGGGGGTGGAACACTGAAGCTTTCTTT.

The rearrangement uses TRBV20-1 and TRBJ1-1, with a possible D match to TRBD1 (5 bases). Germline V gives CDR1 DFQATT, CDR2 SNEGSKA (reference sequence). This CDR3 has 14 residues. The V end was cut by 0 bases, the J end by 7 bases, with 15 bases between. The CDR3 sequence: CSARDHSRGYEAFF. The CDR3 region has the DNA TGCAGTGCTAGAGATCACTCCCGGGGGTATGAAGCTTTCTTT.

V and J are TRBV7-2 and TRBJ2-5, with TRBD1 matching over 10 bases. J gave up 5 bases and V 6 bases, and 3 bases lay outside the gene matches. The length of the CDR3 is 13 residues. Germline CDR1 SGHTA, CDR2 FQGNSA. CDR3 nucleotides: TGTGCCAGCAGTATGGGACAGGGGGAGACCCAGTACTTC. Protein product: CASSMGQGETQYF.

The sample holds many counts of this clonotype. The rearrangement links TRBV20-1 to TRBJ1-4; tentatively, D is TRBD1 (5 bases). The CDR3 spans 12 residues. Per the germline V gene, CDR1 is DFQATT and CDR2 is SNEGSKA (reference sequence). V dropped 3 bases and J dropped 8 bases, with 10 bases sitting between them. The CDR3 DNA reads TGCAGTGCTAGCAGGGAGGGCGAAAAACTGTTTTTT. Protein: CSASREGEKLFF.

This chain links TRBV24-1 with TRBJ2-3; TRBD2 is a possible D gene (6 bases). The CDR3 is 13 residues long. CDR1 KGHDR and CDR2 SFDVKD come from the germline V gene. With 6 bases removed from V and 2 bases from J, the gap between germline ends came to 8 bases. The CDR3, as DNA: TGTGCCACCAGTACGGGGGTCACAGATACGCAGTATTTT. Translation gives CATSTGVTDTQYF.

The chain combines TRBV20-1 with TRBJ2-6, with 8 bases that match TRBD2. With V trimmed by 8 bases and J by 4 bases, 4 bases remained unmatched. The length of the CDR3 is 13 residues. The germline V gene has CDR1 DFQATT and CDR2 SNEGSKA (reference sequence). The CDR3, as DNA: TGCAGTACTCTAGCGGGCGGGGCCAACGTCCTGACTTTC. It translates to CSTLAGGANVLTF.

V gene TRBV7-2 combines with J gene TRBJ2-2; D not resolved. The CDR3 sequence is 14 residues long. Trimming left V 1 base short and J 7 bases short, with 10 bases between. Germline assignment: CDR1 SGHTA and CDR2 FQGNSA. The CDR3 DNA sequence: TGTGCCAGCAGCTTAGATGCGGTAGTCGGGGAGCTGTTTTTT. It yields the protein CASSLDAVVGELFF. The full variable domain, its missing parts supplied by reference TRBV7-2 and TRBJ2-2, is GAGVSQSPSNKVTEKGKDVELRCDPISGHTALYWYRQSLGQGLEFLIYFQGNSAPDKSGLPSDRFSAERTGGSVSTLTIQRTQQEDSAVYLCASSLDAVVGELFFGEGSRLTVL.

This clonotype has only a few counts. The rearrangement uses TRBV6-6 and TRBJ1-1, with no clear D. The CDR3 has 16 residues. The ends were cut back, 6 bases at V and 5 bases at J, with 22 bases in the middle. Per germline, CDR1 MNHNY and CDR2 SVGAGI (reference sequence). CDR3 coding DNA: TGTGCCAGCAGCCCCGGTTTCAGCTGGAGGGATACTGAAGCTTTCTTT. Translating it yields CASSPGFSWRDTEAFF.

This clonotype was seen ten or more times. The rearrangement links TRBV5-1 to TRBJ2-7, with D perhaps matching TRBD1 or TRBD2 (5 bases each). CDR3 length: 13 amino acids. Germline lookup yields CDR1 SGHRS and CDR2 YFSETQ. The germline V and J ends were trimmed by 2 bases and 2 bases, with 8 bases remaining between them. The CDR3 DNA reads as TGCGCCAGCAGCTTCATGGGACCCTACGAGCAGTACTTC. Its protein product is CASSFMGPYEQYF.

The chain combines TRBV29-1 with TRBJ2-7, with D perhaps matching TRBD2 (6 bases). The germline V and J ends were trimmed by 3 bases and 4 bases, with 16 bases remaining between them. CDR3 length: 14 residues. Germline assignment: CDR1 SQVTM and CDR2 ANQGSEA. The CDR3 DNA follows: TGCAGCGTTGAGGGGTCCCCCGGGAGTTACGAGCAGTACTTC. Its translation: CSVEGSPGSYEQYF.

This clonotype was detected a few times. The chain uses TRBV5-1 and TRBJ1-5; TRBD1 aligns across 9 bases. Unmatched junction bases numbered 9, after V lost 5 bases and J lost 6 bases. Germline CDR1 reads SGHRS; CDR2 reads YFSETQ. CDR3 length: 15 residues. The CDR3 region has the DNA TGCGCCAGCAGAGAAGGACAGGGGACAGGTCAGCCCCAGCATTTT. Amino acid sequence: CASREGQGTGQPQHF.

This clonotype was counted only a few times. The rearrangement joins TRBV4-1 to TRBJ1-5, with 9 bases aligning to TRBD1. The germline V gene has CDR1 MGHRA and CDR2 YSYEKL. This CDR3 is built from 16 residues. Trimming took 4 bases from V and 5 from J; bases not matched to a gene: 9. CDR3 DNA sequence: TGCGCCAGCAGCCTCTCCGACAGGGGGTTAGATCAGCCCCAGCATTTT. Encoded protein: CASSLSDRGLDQPQHF.

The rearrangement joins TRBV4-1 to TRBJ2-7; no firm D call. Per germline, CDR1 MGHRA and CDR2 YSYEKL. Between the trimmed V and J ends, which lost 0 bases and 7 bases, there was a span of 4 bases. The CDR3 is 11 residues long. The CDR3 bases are TGCGCCAGCAGCCAAGAGCGGGAGCAGTACTTC. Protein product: CASSQEREQYF.

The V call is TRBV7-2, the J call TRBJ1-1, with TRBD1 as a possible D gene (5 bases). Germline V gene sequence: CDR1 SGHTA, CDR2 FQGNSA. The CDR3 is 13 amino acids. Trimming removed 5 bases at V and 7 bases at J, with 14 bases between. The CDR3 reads CASSPFTGLEAFF. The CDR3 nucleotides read TGTGCCAGCAGCCCTTTTACAGGACTTGAAGCTTTCTTT.

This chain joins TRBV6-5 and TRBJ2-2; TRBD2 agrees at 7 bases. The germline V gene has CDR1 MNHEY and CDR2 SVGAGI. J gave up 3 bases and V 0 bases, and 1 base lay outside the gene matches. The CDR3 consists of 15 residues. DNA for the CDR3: TGTGCCAGCAGTTACTCGGGAGGGGACACCGGGGAGCTGTTTTTT. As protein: CASSYSGGDTGELFF.

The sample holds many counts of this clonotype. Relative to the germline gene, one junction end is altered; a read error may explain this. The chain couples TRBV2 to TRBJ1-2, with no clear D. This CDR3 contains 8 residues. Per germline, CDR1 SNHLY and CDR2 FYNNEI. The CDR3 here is CASSVVSF. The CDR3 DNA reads TGTGCCAGCAGTGTAGTAAGCTTC.

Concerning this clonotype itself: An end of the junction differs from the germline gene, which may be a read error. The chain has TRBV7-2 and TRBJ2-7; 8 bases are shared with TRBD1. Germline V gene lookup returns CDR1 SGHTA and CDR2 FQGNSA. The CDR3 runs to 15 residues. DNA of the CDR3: TGTGCCAACAGCTTATTGGGGACAGGCTCCTACGGGCAGTACTTC. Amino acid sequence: CANSLLGTGSYGQYF.

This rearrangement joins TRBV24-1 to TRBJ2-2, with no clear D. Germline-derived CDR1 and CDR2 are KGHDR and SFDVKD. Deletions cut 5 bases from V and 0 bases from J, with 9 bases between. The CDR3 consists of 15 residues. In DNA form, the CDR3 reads TGTGCCACCAGTGGGCCGGTGACGAACACCGGGGAGCTGTTTTTT. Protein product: CATSGPVTNTGELFF.

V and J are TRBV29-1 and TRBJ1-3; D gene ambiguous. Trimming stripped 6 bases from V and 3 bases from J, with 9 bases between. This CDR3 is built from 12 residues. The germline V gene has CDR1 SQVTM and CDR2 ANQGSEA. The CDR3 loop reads CSVVDGGNTIYF. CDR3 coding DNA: TGCAGCGTAGTGGACGGTGGAAACACCATATATTTT.

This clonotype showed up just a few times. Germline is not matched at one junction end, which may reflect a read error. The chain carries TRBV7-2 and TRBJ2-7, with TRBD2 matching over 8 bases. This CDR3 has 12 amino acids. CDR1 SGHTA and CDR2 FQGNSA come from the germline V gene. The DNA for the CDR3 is TGTGCCAGCAGCTTAGTACACGGTAGCGGGATCTTC. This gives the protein CASSLVHGSGIF.

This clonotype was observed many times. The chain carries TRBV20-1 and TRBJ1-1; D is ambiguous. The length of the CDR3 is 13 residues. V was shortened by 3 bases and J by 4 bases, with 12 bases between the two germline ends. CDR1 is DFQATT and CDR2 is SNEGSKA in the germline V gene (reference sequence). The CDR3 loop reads CSARKSWVTEAFF. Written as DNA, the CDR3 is TGCAGTGCTAGGAAATCATGGGTCACTGAAGCTTTCTTT.

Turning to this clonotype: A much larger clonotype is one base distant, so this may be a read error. This CDR3 reads CASSTRSTEASF. In DNA form, the CDR3 reads TGTGCCAGTAGCACCAGATCCACTGAAGCTTCCTTT. The chain has TRBV19 and TRBJ1-1; D is unresolved. This CDR3 is 12 amino acids long. Germline V gene sequence: CDR1 LNHDA, CDR2 SQIVND (reference sequence).

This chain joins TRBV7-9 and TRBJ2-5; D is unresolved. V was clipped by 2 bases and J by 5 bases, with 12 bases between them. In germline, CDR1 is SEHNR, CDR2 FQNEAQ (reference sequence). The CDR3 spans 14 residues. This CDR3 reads CASSLSDLGETQYF. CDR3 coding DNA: TGTGCCAGCAGCTTATCAGATCTCGGGGAGACCCAGTACTTC.

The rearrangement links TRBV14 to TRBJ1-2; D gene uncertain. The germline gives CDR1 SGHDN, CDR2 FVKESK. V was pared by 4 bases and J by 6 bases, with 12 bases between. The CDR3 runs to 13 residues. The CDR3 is CASSLGFTNGYTF. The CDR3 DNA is TGTGCCAGCAGCCTTGGCTTTACTAATGGCTACACCTTC.

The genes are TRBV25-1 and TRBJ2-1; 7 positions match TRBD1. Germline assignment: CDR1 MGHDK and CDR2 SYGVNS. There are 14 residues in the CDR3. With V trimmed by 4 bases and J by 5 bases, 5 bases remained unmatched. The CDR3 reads CASSVYGQDNEQFF. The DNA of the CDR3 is TGTGCCAGCAGTGTCTACGGACAGGACAATGAGCAGTTCTTC.

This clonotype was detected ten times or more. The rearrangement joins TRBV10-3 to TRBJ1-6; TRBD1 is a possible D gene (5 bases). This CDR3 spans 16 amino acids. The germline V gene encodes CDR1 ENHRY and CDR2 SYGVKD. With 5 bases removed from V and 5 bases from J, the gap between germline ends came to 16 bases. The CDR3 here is CAISSPGQGNNSPLHF. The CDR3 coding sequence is TGTGCCATCAGTTCCCCTGGTCAGGGAAATAATTCACCCCTCCACTTT.

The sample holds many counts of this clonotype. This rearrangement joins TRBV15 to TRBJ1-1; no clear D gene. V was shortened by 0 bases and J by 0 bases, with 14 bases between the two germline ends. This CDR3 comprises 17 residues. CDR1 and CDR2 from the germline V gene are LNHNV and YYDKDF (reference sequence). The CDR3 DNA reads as TGTGCCACCAGCAGAGATTGGGAGGAAGCCATGAACACTGAAGCTTTCTTT. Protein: CATSRDWEEAMNTEAFF.

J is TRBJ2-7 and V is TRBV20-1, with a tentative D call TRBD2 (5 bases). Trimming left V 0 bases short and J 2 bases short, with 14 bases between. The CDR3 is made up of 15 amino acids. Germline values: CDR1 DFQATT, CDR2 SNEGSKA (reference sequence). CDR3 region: CSARDWENSAYEQYF. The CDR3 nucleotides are TGCAGTGCTAGAGATTGGGAGAATTCGGCCTACGAGCAGTACTTC.

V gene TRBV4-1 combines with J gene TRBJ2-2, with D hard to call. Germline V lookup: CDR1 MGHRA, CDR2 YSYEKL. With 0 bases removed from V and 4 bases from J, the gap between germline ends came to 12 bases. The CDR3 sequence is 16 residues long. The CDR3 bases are TGCGCCAGCAGCCAAGATCGAGTAGTGGGCACCGGGGAGCTGTTTTTT. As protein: CASSQDRVVGTGELFF.

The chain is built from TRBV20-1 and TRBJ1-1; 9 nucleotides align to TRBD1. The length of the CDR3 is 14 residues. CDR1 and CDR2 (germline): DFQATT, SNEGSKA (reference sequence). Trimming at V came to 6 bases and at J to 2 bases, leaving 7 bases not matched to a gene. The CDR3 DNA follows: TGCAGTGCCAGAAAGGGACAGGGAAACACTGAAGCTTTCTTT. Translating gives CSARKGQGNTEAFF.

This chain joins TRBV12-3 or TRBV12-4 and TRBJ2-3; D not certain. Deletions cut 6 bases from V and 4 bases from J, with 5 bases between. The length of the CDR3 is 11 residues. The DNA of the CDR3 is TGTGCCAGCAGGCTAGCAGATACGCAGTATTTT. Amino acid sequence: CASRLADTQYF.